The rows below give T cell receptor beta chains drawn from one sample of a study of beta chain features in type 1 diabetes. Sequencing was performed with immunoSEQ multiplex PCR; in TCRdb, only in-frame clones are kept and a portion is missing. Among around 690,000 clones listed, 9.5% to 15% were seen once. Sequencing input: naive CD4+ T cells from blood. All receptors derive from a man aged 25-45 years with type 1 diabetes. Each CDR3 is given with its conserved first and last residue. The D gene is left open where the match is weak. Where a row states a size, it is once, few, many or the class of an expanded clone; other rows omit it.

d_call,v_call,j_call,clone_size,cdr3_nt,cdr3_aa
-,TRBV4-3,TRBJ2-2,few,TGCGCCAGCAGCCTAGACAGCTACACCGGGGAGCTGTTTTTT,CASSLDSYTGELFF
-,TRBV7-9,TRBJ1-5,-,TGTGCCAGCAGCTTAGTGGGGGATCAGCCCCAGCATTTT,CASSLVGDQPQHF
-,TRBV18,TRBJ1-5,-,TGTGCCAGCTCACCGACAGGTTCAGGAGAAGATCAGCCCCAGCATTTT,CASSPTGSGEDQPQHF
-,TRBV14,TRBJ1-3,-,TGTGCCAGCAATCTAAATGGAAACACCATATATTTT,CASNLNGNTIYF
-,TRBV9,TRBJ2-3,-,TGTGCCAGCAACCGAAACGGACGAGGCACAGATACGCAGTATTTT,CASNRNGRGTDTQYF
TRBD1,TRBV30,TRBJ2-7,few,TGTGCCTGGAGCGGACAGGCTGCCTACGAGCAGTACTTC,CAWSGQAAYEQYF
-,TRBV25-1,TRBJ1-5,-,TGTGCCAGCAGTGCTTACCAGGGGCAAGAGCCCCAGCATTTT,CASSAYQGQEPQHF
TRBD2,TRBV10-3,TRBJ2-1,-,TGTGCCATCAGCCCTGCTAGCGGGGGGAGTAATGAGCAGTTCTTC,CAISPASGGSNEQFF
-,TRBV9,TRBJ2-2,few,TGTGCCAGCAGCGTAGGGAGAATAGCCACCGGGGAGCTGTTTTTT,CASSVGRIATGELFF
-,TRBV7-9,TRBJ1-6,few,TGTGCCAGCAGCTTAGTAGGGGGGCTAAATTCACCCCTCCACTTT,CASSLVGGLNSPLHF
-,TRBV30,TRBJ2-7,few,TGTGCCTGGAGGCAGGGATCCTACGAGCAGTACTTC,CAWRQGSYEQYF
-,TRBV10-3,TRBJ1-2,few,TGTGCCACATCTTACAGGTCCTTTGTCGATGGCTACACCTTC,CATSYRSFVDGYTF
-,TRBV25-1,TRBJ2-5,-,TGTGCCAGCAGTGGCCCAATCCCCAAGGAGACCCAGTACTTC,CASSGPIPKETQYF
TRBD1,TRBV5-4,TRBJ2-6,-,TGTGCCAGCAGCTCCGGACAGGGACCCTCTGGGGCCAACGTCCTGACTTTC,CASSSGQGPSGANVLTF
-,TRBV7-3,TRBJ1-1,few,TGTGCCAGCAGCTTACAGACGGTGAACACTGAAGCTTTCTTT,CASSLQTVNTEAFF
-,TRBV28,TRBJ2-1,few,TGTGCCAGCAGTTTAGTTCAGGGGCGAAATGAGCAGTTCTTC,CASSLVQGRNEQFF
-,TRBV29-1,TRBJ1-2,few,TGCAGCGTTGTCGGGCCGGACTATGGCTACACCTTC,CSVVGPDYGYTF
-,TRBV28,TRBJ1-4,-,TGTGCCAGCGGAGGGAGGTTTAATGAAAAACTGTTTTTT,CASGGRFNEKLFF
TRBD1,TRBV6-1,TRBJ1-5,-,TGTGCCAGCAGCCACAGGGGGAATGGGCAGCCCCAGCATTTT,CASSHRGNGQPQHF
-,TRBV7-9,TRBJ2-7,few,TGTGCCAGCAGCGTTACTCCCCGCGGGGACGAGCAGTACTTC,CASSVTPRGDEQYF
-,TRBV29-1,TRBJ1-3,-,TGCAGCGTAGAAAAGGGGTATCCTGGAAACACCATATATTTT,CSVEKGYPGNTIYF
-,TRBV28,TRBJ2-7,-,TGTGCCAGCAGTTTACAATCATGGTACGAGCAGTACTTC,CASSLQSWYEQYF
TRBD1,TRBV30,TRBJ2-2,few,TGTGCCTGGGCCGGGACAGGGAACCTACCTCCGAACACCGAGGAGCTGTTTTTT,CAWAGTGNLPPNTEELFF
-,TRBV7-2,TRBJ2-5,few,TGTGCCAGCAGCTTAGATGTGTCGGAGACCCAGTACTTC,CASSLDVSETQYF
-,TRBV18,TRBJ2-5,-,TGTGCCAGCTCACAGAACGGGGGCCTTGGCGCCCAGTACTTC,CASSQNGGLGAQYF
TRBD1,TRBV7-2,TRBJ2-7,-,TGTGCCAGCAGCTTGGACAGGTCCGTCCACGAGCAGTACTTC,CASSLDRSVHEQYF
-,TRBV29-1,TRBJ1-5,-,TGCAGCGTTGGGGGGACTGCAAATCAGCCCCAGCATTTT,CSVGGTANQPQHF
-,TRBV30,TRBJ1-6,few,TGTGCCTGGAGTAGGCTTAATTCACCCCTCCACTTT,CAWSRLNSPLHF
-,TRBV9,TRBJ1-2,-,TGTGCCAGCAGCGTACGACCGGGAGAGGAGAACACCTTC,CASSVRPGEENTF
-,TRBV9,TRBJ1-2,few,TGTGCCAGCAGCGTAGAGACGGATCTAACTTATGGCTACACCTTC,CASSVETDLTYGYTF
-,TRBV9,TRBJ2-5,-,TGTGCCAGCAGCTCATATGGAGCAGGGACCCAAGAGACCCAGTACTTC,CASSSYGAGTQETQYF
TRBD1,TRBV5-1,TRBJ2-3,-,TGCGCCAGCAGAGAGGGGGCGAGCACAGATACGCAGTATTTT,CASREGASTDTQYF
-,TRBV4-3,TRBJ2-3,few,TGCGCCAGCAGCCAAGATCGATTGACCGCAGATACGCAGTATTTT,CASSQDRLTADTQYF
TRBD1,TRBV27,TRBJ2-2,-,TGTGCCAGCAGATTACAGGGGGCGAACACCGGGGAGCTGTTTTTT,CASRLQGANTGELFF
TRBD2,TRBV27,TRBJ2-5,-,TGTGCCAGCAGTTTAAAGCGGGGGGCTCAAGAGACCCAGTACTTC,CASSLKRGAQETQYF
-,TRBV10-3,TRBJ1-1,-,TGTGCCATCAGTGAGCCCTGGACAGTCTCTGAAGCTTTCTTT,CAISEPWTVSEAFF
TRBD1,TRBV5-5,TRBJ2-4,-,TGTGCCAGCAGCTCCCGGACAGGGCTAGCCAAAAACATTCAGTACTTC,CASSSRTGLAKNIQYF